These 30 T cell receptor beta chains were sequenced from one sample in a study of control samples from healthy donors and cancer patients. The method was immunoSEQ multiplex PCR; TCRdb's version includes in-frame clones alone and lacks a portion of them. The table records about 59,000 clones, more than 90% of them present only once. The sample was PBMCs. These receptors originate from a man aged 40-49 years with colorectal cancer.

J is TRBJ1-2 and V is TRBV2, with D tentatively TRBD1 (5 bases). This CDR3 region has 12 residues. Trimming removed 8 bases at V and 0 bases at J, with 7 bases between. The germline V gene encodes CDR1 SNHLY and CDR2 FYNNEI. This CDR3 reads CASLGANYGYTF. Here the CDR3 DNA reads TGTGCCAGCTTGGGGGCTAACTATGGCTACACCTTC.

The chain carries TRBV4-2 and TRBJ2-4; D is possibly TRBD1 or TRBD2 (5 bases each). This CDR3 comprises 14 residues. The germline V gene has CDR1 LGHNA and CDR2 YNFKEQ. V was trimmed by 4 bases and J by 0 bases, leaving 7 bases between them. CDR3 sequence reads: CASSPGGAKNIQYF. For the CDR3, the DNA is TGTGCCAGCAGCCCTGGGGGAGCCAAAAACATTCAGTACTTC.

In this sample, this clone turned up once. This CDR3 reads CASSLGYRGGTNYNEQFF. CDR3 DNA sequence: TGCGCCAGCAGCTTGGGATATCGAGGGGGCACTAACTACAATGAGCAGTTCTTC. The chain recombines TRBV5-1 with TRBJ2-1; 7 bases match TRBD1. J lost 3 bases, V lost 0 bases, and 12 bases had no gene match. Germline CDR1 reads SGHRS; CDR2 reads YFSETQ. The CDR3 consists of 18 residues.

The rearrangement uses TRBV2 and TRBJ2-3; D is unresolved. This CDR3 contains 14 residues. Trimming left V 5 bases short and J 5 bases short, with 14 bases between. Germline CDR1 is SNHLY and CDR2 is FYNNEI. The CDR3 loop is CASSFLLGLDTQYF. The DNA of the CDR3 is TGTGCCAGCAGTTTTCTCCTCGGCTTAGATACGCAGTATTTT.

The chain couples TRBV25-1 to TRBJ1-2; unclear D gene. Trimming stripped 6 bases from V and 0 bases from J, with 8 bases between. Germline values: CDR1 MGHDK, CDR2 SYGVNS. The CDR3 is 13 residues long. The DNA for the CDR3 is TGTGCCAGCAGGGTACCTGCTAACTATGGCTACACCTTC. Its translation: CASRVPANYGYTF.

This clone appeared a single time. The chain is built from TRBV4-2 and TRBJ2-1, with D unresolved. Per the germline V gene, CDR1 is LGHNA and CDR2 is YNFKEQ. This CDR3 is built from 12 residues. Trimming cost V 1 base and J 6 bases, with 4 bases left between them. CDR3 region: CASSQVLNEQFF. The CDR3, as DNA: TGTGCCAGCAGCCAAGTCCTCAATGAGCAGTTCTTC.

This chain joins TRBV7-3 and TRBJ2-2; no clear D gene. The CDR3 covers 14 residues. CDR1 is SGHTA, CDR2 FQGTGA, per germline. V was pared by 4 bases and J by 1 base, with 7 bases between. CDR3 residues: CASSSGRNTGELFF. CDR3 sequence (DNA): TGTGCCAGCAGCTCCGGGCGGAACACCGGGGAGCTGTTTTTT. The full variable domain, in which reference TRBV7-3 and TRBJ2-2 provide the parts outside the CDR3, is GAGVSQTPSNKVTEKGKYVELRCDPISGHTALYWYRQSLGQGPEFLIYFQGTGAADDSGLPNDRFFAVRPEGSVSTLKIQRTERGDSAVYLCASSSGRNTGELFFGEGSRLTVL.

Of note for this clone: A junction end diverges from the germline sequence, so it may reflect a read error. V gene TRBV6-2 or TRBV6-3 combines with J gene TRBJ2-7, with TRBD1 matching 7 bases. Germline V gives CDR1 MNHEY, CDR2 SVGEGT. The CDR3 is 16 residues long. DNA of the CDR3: TGTGCCAGCAGTTACCTCCGGGACAGTCTATCCTTCGAGCAGTACTTC. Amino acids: CASSYLRDSLSFEQYF.

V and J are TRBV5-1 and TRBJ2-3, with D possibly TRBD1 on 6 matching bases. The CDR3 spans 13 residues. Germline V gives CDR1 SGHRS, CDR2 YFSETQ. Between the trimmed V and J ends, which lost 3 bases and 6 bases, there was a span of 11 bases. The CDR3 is CASSSDSLDTQYF. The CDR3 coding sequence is TGCGCCAGCAGCTCGGACAGCTTGGATACGCAGTATTTT.

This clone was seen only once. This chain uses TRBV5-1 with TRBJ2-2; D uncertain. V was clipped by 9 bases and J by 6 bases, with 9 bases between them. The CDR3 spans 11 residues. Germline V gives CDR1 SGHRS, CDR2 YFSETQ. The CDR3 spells CATPFPGELFF. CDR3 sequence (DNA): TGCGCCACCCCCTTCCCCGGGGAGCTGTTTTTT.

The CDR3, as DNA: TGTGCCAGCAGCTCCTACCTTAGCGGGCCCCCCGACAGAGAGCAGTTCTTC. Protein sequence: CASSSYLSGPPDREQFF. This chain connects TRBV5-6 to TRBJ2-1, with 7 bases aligning to TRBD2. Germline V gene lookup returns CDR1 SGHDT and CDR2 YYEEEE. The length of the CDR3 is 17 residues. The trim removed 3 bases at V and 10 bases at J, leaving 19 bases unmatched.

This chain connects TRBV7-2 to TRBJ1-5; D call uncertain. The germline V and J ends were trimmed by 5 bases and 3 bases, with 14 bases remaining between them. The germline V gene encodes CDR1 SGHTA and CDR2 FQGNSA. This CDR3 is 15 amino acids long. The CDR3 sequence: CASSPEGSLNQPQHF. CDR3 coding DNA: TGTGCCAGCAGCCCTGAAGGCTCGCTCAATCAGCCCCAGCATTTT.

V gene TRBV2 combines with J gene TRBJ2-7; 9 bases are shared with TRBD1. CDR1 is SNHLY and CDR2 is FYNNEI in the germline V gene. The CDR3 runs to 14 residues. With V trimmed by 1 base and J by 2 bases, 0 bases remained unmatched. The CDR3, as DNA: TGTGCCAGCAGTGAAGGGACAGGGGCCTACGAGCAGTACTTC. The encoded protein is CASSEGTGAYEQYF.

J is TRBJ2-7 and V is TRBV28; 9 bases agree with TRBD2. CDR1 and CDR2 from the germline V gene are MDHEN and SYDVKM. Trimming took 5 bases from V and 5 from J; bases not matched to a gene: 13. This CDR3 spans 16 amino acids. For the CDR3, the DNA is TGTGCCAGCAGTACCACGTTAGCGGGGGTGCGACACGAGCAGTACTTC. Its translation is CASSTTLAGVRHEQYF.

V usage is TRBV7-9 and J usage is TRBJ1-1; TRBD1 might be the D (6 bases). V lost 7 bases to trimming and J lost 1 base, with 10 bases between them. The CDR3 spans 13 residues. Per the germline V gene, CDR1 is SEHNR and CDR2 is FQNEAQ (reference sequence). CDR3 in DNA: TGTGCCAGCACCCTGGACAGGAACACTGAAGCTTTCTTT. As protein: CASTLDRNTEAFF.

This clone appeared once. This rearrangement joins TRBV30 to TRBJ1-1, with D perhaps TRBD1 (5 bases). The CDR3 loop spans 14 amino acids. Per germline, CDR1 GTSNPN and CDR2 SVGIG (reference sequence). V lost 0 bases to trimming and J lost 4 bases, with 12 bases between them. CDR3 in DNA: TGTGCCTGGAGTGTGGGCAGGGCGGGCACTGAAGCTTTCTTT. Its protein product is CAWSVGRAGTEAFF.

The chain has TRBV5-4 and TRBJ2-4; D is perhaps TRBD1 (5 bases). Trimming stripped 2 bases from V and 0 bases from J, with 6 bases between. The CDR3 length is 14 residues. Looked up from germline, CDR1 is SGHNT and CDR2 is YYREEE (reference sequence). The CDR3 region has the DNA TGTGCCAGCAGCTTTACAGGAGCCAAAAACATTCAGTACTTC. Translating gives CASSFTGAKNIQYF.

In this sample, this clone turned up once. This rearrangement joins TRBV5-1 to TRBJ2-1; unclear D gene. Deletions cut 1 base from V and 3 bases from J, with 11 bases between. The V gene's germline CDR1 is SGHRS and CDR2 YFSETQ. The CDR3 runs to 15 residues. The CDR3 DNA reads TGCGCCAGCAGCTTGAGGGAACAGTACTACAATGAGCAGTTCTTC. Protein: CASSLREQYYNEQFF.

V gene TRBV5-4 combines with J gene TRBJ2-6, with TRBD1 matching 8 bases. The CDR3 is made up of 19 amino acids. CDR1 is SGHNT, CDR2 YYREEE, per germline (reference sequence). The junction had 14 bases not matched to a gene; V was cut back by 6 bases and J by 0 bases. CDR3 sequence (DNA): TGTGCCAGCACCCCGGACAGGGCTAGGGGACGCTCTGGGGCCAACGTCCTGACTTTC. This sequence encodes CASTPDRARGRSGANVLTF.

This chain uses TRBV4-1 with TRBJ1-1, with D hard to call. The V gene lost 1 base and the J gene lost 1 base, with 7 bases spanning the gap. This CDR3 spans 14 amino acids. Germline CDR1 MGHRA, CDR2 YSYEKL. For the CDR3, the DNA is TGCGCCAGCAGCCAAGGAATATCGAACACTGAAGCTTTCTTT. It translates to CASSQGISNTEAFF.

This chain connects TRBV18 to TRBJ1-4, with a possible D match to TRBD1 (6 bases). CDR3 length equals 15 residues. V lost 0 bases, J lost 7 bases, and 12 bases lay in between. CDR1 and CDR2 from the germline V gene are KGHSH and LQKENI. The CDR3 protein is CASSPPTGAGEKLFF. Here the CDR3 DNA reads TGTGCCAGCTCACCACCAACGGGGGCGGGTGAAAAACTGTTTTTT. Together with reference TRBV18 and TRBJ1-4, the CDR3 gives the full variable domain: NAGVMQNPRHLVRRRGQEARLRCSPMKGHSHVYWYRQLPEEGLKFMVYLQKENIIDESGMPKERFSAEFPKEGPSILRIQQVVRGDSAAYFCASSPPTGAGEKLFFGSGTQLSVL.

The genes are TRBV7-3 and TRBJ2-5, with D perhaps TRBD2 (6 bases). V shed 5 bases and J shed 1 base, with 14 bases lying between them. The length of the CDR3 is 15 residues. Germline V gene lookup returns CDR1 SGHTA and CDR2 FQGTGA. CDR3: CASSKNGEVQETQYF. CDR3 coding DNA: TGTGCCAGCAGCAAGAACGGGGAGGTCCAAGAGACCCAGTACTTC.

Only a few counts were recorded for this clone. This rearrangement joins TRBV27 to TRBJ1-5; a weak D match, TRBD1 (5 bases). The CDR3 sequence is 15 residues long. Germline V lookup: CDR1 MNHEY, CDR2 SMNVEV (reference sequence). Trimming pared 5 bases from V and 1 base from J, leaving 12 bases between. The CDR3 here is CASSLQKGSNQPQHF. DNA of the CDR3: TGTGCCAGCAGTCTTCAAAAGGGGAGCAATCAGCCCCAGCATTTT.

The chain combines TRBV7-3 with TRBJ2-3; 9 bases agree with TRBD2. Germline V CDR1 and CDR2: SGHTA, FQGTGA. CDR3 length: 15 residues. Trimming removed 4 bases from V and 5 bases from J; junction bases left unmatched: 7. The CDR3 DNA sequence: TGTGCCAGCAGCTCTAACAGCGGGGGGATAGATACGCAGTATTTT. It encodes CASSSNSGGIDTQYF.

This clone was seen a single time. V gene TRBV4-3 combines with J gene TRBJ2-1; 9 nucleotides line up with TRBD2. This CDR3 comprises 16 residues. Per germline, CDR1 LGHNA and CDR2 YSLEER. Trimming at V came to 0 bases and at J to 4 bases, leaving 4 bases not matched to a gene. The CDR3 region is CASSQESSGAYNEQFF. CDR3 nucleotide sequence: TGCGCCAGCAGCCAAGAATCTAGCGGGGCTTACAATGAGCAGTTCTTC.

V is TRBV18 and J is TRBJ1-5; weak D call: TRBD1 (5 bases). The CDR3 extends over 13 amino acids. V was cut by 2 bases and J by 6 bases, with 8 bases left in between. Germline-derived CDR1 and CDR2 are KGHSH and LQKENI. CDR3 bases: TGTGCCAGCTCACCAGATGGGGCTCAGCCCCAGCATTTT. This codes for CASSPDGAQPQHF.

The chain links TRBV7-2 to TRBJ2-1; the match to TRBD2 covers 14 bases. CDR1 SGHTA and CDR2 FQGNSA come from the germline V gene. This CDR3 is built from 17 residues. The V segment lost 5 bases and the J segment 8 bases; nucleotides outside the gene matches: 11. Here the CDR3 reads CASSREVRLAGGYEQFF. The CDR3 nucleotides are TGTGCCAGCAGCCGGGAAGTTCGACTAGCGGGGGGGTATGAGCAGTTCTTC.

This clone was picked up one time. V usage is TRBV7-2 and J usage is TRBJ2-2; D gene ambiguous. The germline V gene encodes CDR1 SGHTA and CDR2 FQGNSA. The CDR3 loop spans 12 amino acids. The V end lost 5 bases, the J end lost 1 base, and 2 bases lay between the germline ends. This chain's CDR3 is CASSLNTGELFF. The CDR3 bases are TGTGCCAGCAGCCTGAACACCGGGGAGCTGTTTTTT.

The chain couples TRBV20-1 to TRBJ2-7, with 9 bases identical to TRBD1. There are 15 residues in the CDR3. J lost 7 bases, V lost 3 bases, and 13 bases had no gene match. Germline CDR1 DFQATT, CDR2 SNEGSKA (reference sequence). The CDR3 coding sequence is TGCAGTGCTAGTGGGTCGGGACAGGGCCTTCGGGAGCAGTACTTC. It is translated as CSASGSGQGLREQYF.

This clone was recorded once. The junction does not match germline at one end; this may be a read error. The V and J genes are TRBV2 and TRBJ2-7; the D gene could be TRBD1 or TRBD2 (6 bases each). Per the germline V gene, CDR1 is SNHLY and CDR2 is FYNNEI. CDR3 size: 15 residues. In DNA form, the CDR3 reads TGTGCCAGCAAGGGGGGATCTGGGGCTAACTTGGAGCAGCACTTC. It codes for CASKGGSGANLEQHF.